The 22 T cell receptor beta chains in this list originate from one sample, sequenced in a study of blood T cell repertoires in COVID-19. Clones were sequenced by immunoSEQ multiplex PCR, and TCRdb holds only the in-frame ones, with some missing. The table lists tens of thousands of clones, roughly 93% of them singletons. Sequencing was performed on peripheral blood. These receptors were collected from a male donor with active COVID-19.

The chain joins TRBV11-3 to TRBJ1-1, with 7 bases fitting TRBD1. V was clipped by 4 bases and J by 0 bases; unmatched bases: 5. This CDR3 is built from 15 residues. Germline CDR1 and CDR2: SGHNT and YENEEA. CDR3 nucleotides: TGTGCCAGCAGCTCATTAGGACAGGTGAACACTGAAGCTTTCTTT. Amino acid sequence: CASSSLGQVNTEAFF.

This sequence joins TRBV11-2 and TRBJ2-7, with TRBD1 identical over 8 bases. J lost 5 bases, V lost 5 bases, and 5 bases had no gene match. Germline V gene data show CDR1 as SGHAT and CDR2 as FQNNGV. This CDR3 is 13 amino acids long. In nucleotides, the CDR3 is TGTGCCAGCAGCGCCGACAGGGGCCACGAGCAGTACTTC. Amino acids: CASSADRGHEQYF.

The gene calls are TRBV5-8 and TRBJ2-1, with a weak D call TRBD1 (6 bases). V lost 4 bases and J lost 3, with 14 bases in between. This CDR3 region has 15 residues. Germline V CDR1 and CDR2: SGHTS, YDEGEE. The CDR3 DNA follows: TGTGCCAGCAGCGGAATACAGGGTTTCTACAATGAGCAGTTCTTC. This sequence encodes CASSGIQGFYNEQFF.

The chain couples TRBV29-1 to TRBJ2-1; 9 bases fit TRBD1. Germline CDR1 reads SQVTM; CDR2 reads ANQGSEA. V was clipped by 0 bases and J by 4 bases; unmatched bases: 10. The CDR3 is 17 amino acids. Here the CDR3 reads CSVEDVLGTGHYNEQFF. Written as DNA, the CDR3 is TGCAGCGTTGAAGATGTACTAGGGACAGGGCATTACAATGAGCAGTTCTTC.

This chain connects TRBV4-3 to TRBJ1-6; 9 bases align to TRBD1. Trimming removed 1 base from V and 9 bases from J; junction bases left unmatched: 7. Germline CDR1 is LGHNA and CDR2 is YSLEER. The CDR3 is 16 amino acids. The CDR3 coding sequence is TGCGCCAGCAGCCAAGGGGCGGAACAGGGGGCTTCACCCCTCCACTTT. It encodes CASSQGAEQGASPLHF.

This clone has only one observation. The chain is built from TRBV27 and TRBJ1-1; 8 positions match TRBD1. CDR1 and CDR2 from the germline V gene are MNHEY and SMNVEV (reference sequence). This CDR3 spans 16 amino acids. Unmatched junction bases numbered 4, after V lost 1 base and J lost 0 bases. CDR3: CASSLWGTGLNTEAFF. CDR3 sequence (DNA): TGTGCCAGCAGTTTATGGGGGACAGGATTGAACACTGAAGCTTTCTTT.

The CDR3 nucleotides read TGTGCCAGCTCAGCAAACGTTGGGGCAAACAATCAGCCCCAGCATTTT. Its protein product is CASSANVGANNQPQHF. J is TRBJ1-5 and V is TRBV18; maybe TRBD1 (5 bases). The ends were cut back, 5 bases at V and 3 bases at J, with 17 bases in the middle. This CDR3 comprises 16 residues. Germline loops: CDR1 KGHSH, CDR2 LQKENI.

CDR3 nucleotides: TGTGCCAGCAGTTACGATACAGGGTTTAGGTCGGAAATTAATGAAAAACTGTTTTTT. It encodes CASSYDTGFRSEINEKLFF. The chain combines TRBV7-9 with TRBJ1-4, with a possible D match to TRBD1 (6 bases). The ends were cut back, 6 bases at V and 4 bases at J, with 27 bases in the middle. This CDR3 comprises 19 residues. Per the germline V gene, CDR1 is SEHNR and CDR2 is FQNEAQ (reference sequence).

This clone came up once. The chain employs TRBV18 and TRBJ1-4; TRBD1 agrees at 7 bases. Germline V lookup: CDR1 KGHSH, CDR2 LQKENI. V shed 3 bases and J 4 bases; nucleotides not matched to a gene: 8. The CDR3 has 16 amino acids. CDR3 nucleotides: TGTGCCAGCTCACCTTTCGAGAGGGGGCGTAATGAAAAACTGTTTTTT. It is translated as CASSPFERGRNEKLFF. Supplemented by reference TRBV18 and TRBJ1-4, the full variable domain reads NAGVMQNPRHLVRRRGQEARLRCSPMKGHSHVYWYRQLPEEGLKFMVYLQKENIIDESGMPKERFSAEFPKEGPSILRIQQVVRGDSAAYFCASSPFERGRNEKLFFGSGTQLSVL.

The V call is TRBV6-5, the J call TRBJ1-2, with 9 bases matching TRBD1. The V gene's germline CDR1 is MNHEY and CDR2 SVGAGI. CDR3 size: 15 residues. V lost 6 bases, J lost 3 bases, and 8 bases stayed unmatched. The CDR3 here is CASRKGQGGDYGYTF. The CDR3 DNA sequence: TGTGCCAGCAGGAAGGGACAGGGAGGTGACTATGGCTACACCTTC.

The chain employs TRBV9 and TRBJ1-6; 10 nucleotides agree with TRBD1. The CDR3 contains 15 residues. Germline CDR1 is SGDLS and CDR2 is YYNGEE. J gave up 7 bases and V 6 bases, and 7 bases lay outside the gene matches. The CDR3 DNA follows: TGTGCCAGCACCGGGACAGGGGCGACGAATTCACCCCTCCACTTT. It translates to CASTGTGATNSPLHF.

The J gene is TRBJ2-1, the V gene TRBV18; maybe TRBD1 (7 bases). CDR1 and CDR2 from the germline V gene are KGHSH and LQKENI. The CDR3 has 13 amino acids. V shed 4 bases and J shed 8 bases, with 12 bases lying between them. The CDR3 DNA reads TGTGCCAGCTCACGTCAGGGGGGCGATGAGCAGTTCTTC. It is translated as CASSRQGGDEQFF.

The J gene is TRBJ1-5, the V gene TRBV6-2 or TRBV6-3, with a tentative D call TRBD1 (5 bases). From germline, CDR1 is MNHEY and CDR2 SVGEGT. This CDR3 contains 15 residues. V was cut by 0 bases and J by 6 bases, with 12 bases left in between. CDR3 in DNA: TGTGCCAGCAGTTACTCGCGGGGGAAGCGTCAGCCCCAGCATTTT. Translating it yields CASSYSRGKRQPQHF.

This clone was seen just once. The J gene is TRBJ2-5, the V gene TRBV7-2; a weak D match, TRBD2 (5 bases). V lost 5 bases to trimming and J lost 2 bases, with 21 bases between them. The germline CDR1 and CDR2 sequences are SGHTA and FQGNSA. The CDR3 is 17 amino acids. The CDR3: CASSHRGWSSLQETQYF. The CDR3 DNA reads TGTGCCAGCAGCCACCGCGGGTGGTCCTCTTTACAAGAGACCCAGTACTTC.

The chain joins TRBV6-1 to TRBJ1-5; the match to TRBD1 covers 11 bases. CDR3 size: 16 residues. Germline loops: CDR1 MNHNS, CDR2 SASEGT. J was trimmed by 2 bases and V by 4 bases; bases with no gene match: 4. The CDR3 DNA is TGTGCCAGCAGTGCCCGGACAGGGGGCGGCAATCAGCCCCAGCATTTT. Its translation is CASSARTGGGNQPQHF.

The chain carries TRBV18 and TRBJ1-5; weak D call: TRBD1 (6 bases). V lost 5 bases, J lost 7 bases, and 12 bases lay in between. This CDR3 region has 13 residues. Looked up from germline, CDR1 is KGHSH and CDR2 is LQKENI. Here the CDR3 DNA reads TGTGCCAGCTCATCAACCAGGGGACAGCCCCAGCATTTT. It yields the protein CASSSTRGQPQHF.

This clone was observed a handful of times. The V and J genes are TRBV7-2 and TRBJ2-3; 11 bases match TRBD2. Germline assignment: CDR1 SGHTA and CDR2 FQGNSA. This CDR3 has 14 amino acids. V dropped 5 bases and J dropped 5; count of bases not matched to a gene: 3. Here the CDR3 DNA reads TGTGCCAGCAGCCCCGGGACTAGCGGAGATACGCAGTATTTT. Amino acid sequence: CASSPGTSGDTQYF.

This chain connects TRBV15 to TRBJ1-2, with D perhaps TRBD1 (6 bases). Germline V gene lookup returns CDR1 LNHNV and CDR2 YYDKDF (reference sequence). V was cut by 3 bases and J by 8 bases, with 16 bases left in between. The CDR3 covers 14 residues. The CDR3 DNA reads as TGTGCCACCAGCAGTAGGGACACCCTCGCGGGCTACACCTTC. Translated, it gives CATSSRDTLAGYTF.

The CDR3 nucleotides are TGCGCCAGCTCGACGAACAGGGGGGACTATGGCTACACCTTC. Translated, it gives CASSTNRGDYGYTF. The genes are TRBV5-1 and TRBJ1-2; 8 bases match TRBD1. The CDR3 sequence is 14 residues long. V lost 7 bases, J lost 3 bases, and 8 bases stayed unmatched. Germline V gives CDR1 SGHRS, CDR2 YFSETQ.

V usage is TRBV11-2 and J usage is TRBJ2-7; TRBD1 agrees at 7 bases. The germline V gene has CDR1 SGHAT and CDR2 FQNNGV. The CDR3 runs 15 residues. V lost 1 base to trimming and J lost 6 bases; unmatched junction nucleotides: 9. CDR3: CASSLGQGGRLEQYF. CDR3 nucleotide sequence: TGTGCCAGCAGCTTAGGACAGGGCGGTCGACTCGAGCAGTACTTC.

The gene calls are TRBV19 and TRBJ2-1; TRBD1 matches 8 bases. CDR3 length: 15 amino acids. V was pared by 0 bases and J by 4 bases, with 2 bases of the junction left unmatched. The germline V gene has CDR1 LNHDA and CDR2 SQIVND (reference sequence). CDR3 amino acids: CASSIDRGRYNEQFF. CDR3 DNA sequence: TGTGCCAGTAGTATAGACAGGGGGCGATACAATGAGCAGTTCTTC.

This clone was counted once. The chain links TRBV5-1 to TRBJ1-5, with TRBD1 matching over 8 bases. The CDR3 loop spans 15 amino acids. V gave up 4 bases and J gave up 8 bases; unmatched junction bases: 11. Germline CDR1 is SGHRS and CDR2 is YFSETQ. In DNA form, the CDR3 reads TGCGCCAGCAGCGTTAACAGGGGGAATATAGAGCCCCAGCATTTT. Translated, it gives CASSVNRGNIEPQHF.